Below are 16 T cell receptor beta chains sequenced from a single sample in a study of memory B cells and T cells in multiple sclerosis. Their antigen targets remain unknown. The repertoire was sequenced with immunoSEQ multiplex PCR; TCRdb's copy has only in-frame clones and lacks some. The sample shows roughly 30,000 clones, approximately 85% of them seen only once. After stimulus-free culture, autoproliferating CFSE-dim and non-proliferating CFSE-high T cells were sequenced separately. Replicate wells were pooled after about seven days of stimulus-free culture of approximately 5x10^7 CFSE-labeled PBMCs. Sequenced input: PBMCs from blood kept in culture. The source is a human donor with multiple sclerosis.

The chain carries TRBV9 and TRBJ2-1; 8 bases are a match to TRBD2. With 3 bases clipped from V and 2 bases from J, the junction kept 4 bases outside the gene matches. Per the germline V gene, CDR1 is SGDLS and CDR2 is YYNGEE. This CDR3 comprises 15 residues. The CDR3 sequence: CASSAIAGPYNEQFF. The CDR3, as DNA: TGTGCCAGCAGCGCAATAGCGGGACCCTACAATGAGCAGTTCTTC. The full variable domain, completed using reference TRBV9 and TRBJ2-1, is DSGVTQTPKHLITATGQRVTLRCSPRSGDLSVYWYQQSLDQGLQFLIQYYNGEERAKGNILERFSAQQFPDLHSELNLSSLELGDSALYFCASSAIAGPYNEQFFGPGTRLTVL.

The chain is built from TRBV27 and TRBJ2-7; 12 bases agree with TRBD2. The V gene end was trimmed by 3 bases and the J gene end by 5 bases; junction bases not matched to a gene: 2. This CDR3 has 14 amino acids. Germline CDR1 MNHEY, CDR2 SMNVEV (reference sequence). The CDR3 here is CASSLRTSGNEQYF. The DNA of the CDR3 is TGTGCCAGCAGTTTGAGGACTAGCGGGAACGAGCAGTACTTC.

This chain connects TRBV19 to TRBJ1-5, with 11 bases aligning to TRBD1. V was clipped by 5 bases and J by 3 bases; unmatched bases: 15. The CDR3 spans 19 residues. CDR1 is LNHDA and CDR2 is SQIVND in the germline V gene (reference sequence). This CDR3 reads CASSGRTGGLPLNNQPQHF. The CDR3 region has the DNA TGTGCCAGTAGTGGAAGGACAGGGGGCCTTCCTTTGAACAATCAGCCCCAGCATTTT.

The chain links TRBV5-1 to TRBJ1-1; D remains ambiguous. V lost 2 bases to trimming and J lost 1 base, with 9 bases between them. The CDR3 extends over 14 amino acids. Germline V CDR1 and CDR2: SGHRS, YFSETQ. The CDR3 DNA reads TGCGCCAGCAGCTTAGGTAAGCCGAACACTGAAGCTTTCTTT. It encodes CASSLGKPNTEAFF.

This clone showed up just a few times. CDR3 protein: CASSMDISYGYTF. CDR3 DNA: TGTGCCAGTAGTATGGACATCAGCTATGGCTACACCTTC. The V call is TRBV19, the J call TRBJ1-2, with D possibly matching TRBD1 (5 bases). V lost 3 bases and J lost 4, with 9 bases in between. This CDR3 region has 13 residues. Germline assignment: CDR1 LNHDA and CDR2 SQIVND (reference sequence).

The genes are TRBV28 and TRBJ2-7; 7 nucleotides align to TRBD2. The CDR3 is 15 residues long. J lost 7 bases, V lost 6 bases, and 15 bases had no gene match. Germline V gene lookup returns CDR1 MDHEN and CDR2 SYDVKM. The CDR3 sequence: CASRDPAGVSWEQYF. CDR3 nucleotides: TGTGCCAGCAGGGACCCCGCGGGGGTGTCTTGGGAGCAGTACTTC.

The V and J genes are TRBV28 and TRBJ2-6, with D tentatively TRBD1 (6 bases). The CDR3 totals 18 residues. Trimming took off 7 bases at V and 0 bases at J, with 19 bases between the two ends. Germline V gene sequence: CDR1 MDHEN, CDR2 SYDVKM. The CDR3 DNA follows: TGTGCCAGCATTAAATACTCAGGGGCCCTCTCTGGGGCCAACGTCCTGACTTTC. Protein: CASIKYSGALSGANVLTF.

This clone was detected only once. V usage is TRBV5-1 and J usage is TRBJ2-1, with no clear D. Per germline, CDR1 SGHRS and CDR2 YFSETQ. V was clipped by 0 bases and J by 7 bases, with 2 bases between them. The CDR3 length is 11 residues. CDR3: CASSLANEQFF. DNA of the CDR3: TGCGCCAGCAGCTTGGCGAATGAGCAGTTCTTC.

This clone has only a few counts. V gene TRBV6-6 combines with J gene TRBJ2-3; no clear D. The CDR3 spans 11 residues. Trimming shortened V by 6 bases and J by 6 bases, and 7 bases separated the two germline ends. Looked up from germline, CDR1 is MNHNY and CDR2 is SVGAGI (reference sequence). CDR3 sequence: CASSPMDTQYF. CDR3 bases: TGTGCCAGCAGCCCCATGGATACGCAGTATTTT.

This rearrangement joins TRBV5-1 to TRBJ2-7, with TRBD1 matching 10 bases. The CDR3 covers 15 residues. CDR1 SGHRS and CDR2 YFSETQ come from the germline V gene. V lost 0 bases to trimming and J lost 3 bases; unmatched junction nucleotides: 3. CDR3 nucleotide sequence: TGCGCCAGCAGCTTGGGGACAGGGGGGTTCTACGAGCAGTACTTC. Protein sequence: CASSLGTGGFYEQYF.

This clone was picked up one time. The gene calls are TRBV5-1 and TRBJ2-5; TRBD1 aligns across 9 bases. This CDR3 region has 15 residues. Germline values: CDR1 SGHRS, CDR2 YFSETQ. V shed 1 base and J 5 bases; nucleotides not matched to a gene: 6. The CDR3 region is CASSLTGGWIETQYF. CDR3 nucleotide sequence: TGCGCCAGCAGCTTGACAGGGGGCTGGATTGAGACCCAGTACTTC.

This clone appeared once. The rearrangement links TRBV28 to TRBJ1-2; D might be TRBD1 (6 bases). This CDR3 is built from 12 residues. Germline CDR1 and CDR2: MDHEN and SYDVKM. V lost 4 bases and J lost 6, with 9 bases in between. The CDR3 DNA sequence: TGTGCCAGCAGTTGGACAGTGAATGGCTACACCTTC. Its protein is CASSWTVNGYTF.

The chain is built from TRBV19 and TRBJ2-2; the D gene is possibly TRBD1 (6 bases). CDR3 length equals 13 residues. The V gene lost 3 bases and the J gene lost 8 bases, with 10 bases spanning the gap. The V gene's germline CDR1 is LNHDA and CDR2 SQIVND (reference sequence). The CDR3 region has the DNA TGTGCCAGTAGTATTGGGGGCCCGGGGGAGCTGTTTTTT. This translates into CASSIGGPGELFF.

This clone was seen just once. V is TRBV5-1 and J is TRBJ2-1; no firm D call. The germline gives CDR1 SGHRS, CDR2 YFSETQ. CDR3 length: 16 amino acids. Between the trimmed V and J ends, which lost 7 bases and 0 bases, there was a span of 17 bases. The CDR3 is CASHPYLDASYNEQFF. In DNA form, the CDR3 reads TGCGCCAGCCACCCCTACCTCGATGCCTCCTACAATGAGCAGTTCTTC.

The CDR3 region is CASSDLGQRKEKLFF. The CDR3 nucleotides are TGCGCCAGCAGCGACCTGGGACAACGGAAAGAAAAACTGTTTTTT. V gene TRBV5-1 combines with J gene TRBJ1-4; the D gene is possibly TRBD1 (6 bases). CDR1 and CDR2 from the germline V gene are SGHRS and YFSETQ. The V gene lost 4 bases and the J gene lost 8 bases, with 18 bases spanning the gap. The CDR3 totals 15 residues.

The rearrangement links TRBV27 to TRBJ1-2; TRBD1 matches at 7 bases. This CDR3 is 13 amino acids long. Trimming removed 7 bases from V and 2 bases from J; junction bases left unmatched: 4. Per germline, CDR1 MNHEY and CDR2 SMNVEV (reference sequence). The DNA for the CDR3 is TGTGCCAGCAAGCTGACAGGGAACTATGGCTACACCTTC. Its protein is CASKLTGNYGYTF.